This TCR beta chain came from a study of blood T cells in healthy people across ages. Whole-study results and caveats: Total diversity from one million sequenced T cells was likely underestimated. Older age went with lower TCR beta diversity per million T cells, in a roughly linear way.

Worth noting for this clonotype: Its matching antigen is unknown.

Sample-barcoded 5' priming and a J-beta primer mix drove a second PCR of roughly 6 to 12 cycles. One entry per CDR3 protein, called by TCRdb with MiXCR from the 5' RACE reads. Here the sample spans around 800,000 distinct CDR3 sequences, roughly 25% being singletons. Germline V gene lookup returns CDR1 MNHEY and CDR2 SVGAGI. There are 18 residues in the CDR3. Trimming at V came to 1 base and at J to 0 bases, leaving 9 bases not matched to a gene. The data also belong to a second study, concerning T cells of mothers and their children. That work contributes: Study donors consisted of three healthy Caucasian mothers and their six children. Within related and unrelated pairs, thymic selection shapes TCR recombination output in a similar way.

This chain joins TRBV6-5 and TRBJ2-3, with 8 bases aligning to TRBD2. The clonotype originates from a boy between 10 and 17 years old in good health. The sample was blood. The CDR3 region has the DNA TGTGCCAGCAGTTACTTGGGCCCGGGGGGGACTAGCACAGATACGCAGTATTTT. The encoded protein is CASSYLGPGGTSTDTQYF.